Listed below are T cell receptor beta chains from one sample, sequenced in a study of cytomegalovirus exposure and HLA in healthy donors. Measured with immunoSEQ multiplex PCR; TCRdb has only the in-frame clones, and not every one. The repertoire holds tens of thousands of clones, with about 72% as singletons. The source material was PBMCs. All receptors derive from a man aged 30 to 45 in good health and CMV-seronegative. The CDR3 runs from the conserved cysteine through the conserved F or W. Each record gives: J gene, clone size, D gene, V gene, CDR3 protein, CDR3 DNA. A D gene is named only where the DNA matches it firmly. Expanded clones are given a class, and other clones once, few, many or no size at all.

>TRBJ2-7|few|TRBD2|TRBV5-4
CASSRDGLAGEGEQYF
TGTGCCAGCAGCCGGGACGGACTAGCGGGAGAGGGCGAGCAGTACTTC
>TRBJ1-1|-|TRBD1|TRBV19
CASSIAGTGRKSEAFF
TGTGCCAGTAGTATAGCCGGGACAGGACGAAAGAGTGAAGCTTTCTTT
>TRBJ1-3|-|-|TRBV7-2
CASSFPAQGAAGNTIYF
TGTGCCAGCAGCTTCCCCGCCCAAGGGGCCGCAGGAAACACCATATATTTT
>TRBJ1-1|few|-|TRBV5-6
CASSQRRTEAFF
TGTGCCAGCAGTCAGCGGCGTACTGAAGCTTTCTTT
>TRBJ1-2|-|TRBD1|TRBV13
CASTTGPNYGYTF
TGTGCCAGCACGACAGGGCCTAACTATGGCTACACCTTC
>TRBJ2-1|-|TRBD2|TRBV5-1
CASSYPPGLAGDIEQFF
TGCGCCAGCAGCTATCCTCCCGGACTTGCGGGGGATATAGAGCAGTTCTTC
>TRBJ1-4|-|-|TRBV4-1
CASSGRLAEKLFF
TGCGCCAGCAGCGGGCGCCTTGCCGAAAAACTGTTTTTT
>TRBJ1-1|-|TRBD1|TRBV4-1
CASSRLDRALAFF
TGCGCCAGCAGCCGACTGGACAGGGCGTTGGCTTTCTTT
>TRBJ1-1|-|-|TRBV6-5
CASSSTGRGAAEAFF
TGTGCCAGCAGTTCGACAGGTCGGGGAGCCGCTGAAGCTTTCTTT
>TRBJ2-2|-|TRBD1|TRBV5-1
CASSRQGQGTGELFF
TGCGCCAGCAGCCGACAGGGACAAGGGACCGGGGAGCTGTTTTTT
>TRBJ1-3|-|TRBD1|TRBV10-2
CASSGTGNSGNTIYF
TGCGCCAGCAGTGGGACAGGGAACTCTGGAAACACCATATATTTT
>TRBJ1-4|few|TRBD1|TRBV6-1
CASDRGRGEKLFF
TGTGCCAGCGACAGGGGGCGCGGTGAAAAACTGTTTTTT
>TRBJ2-3|once|TRBD1|TRBV28
CASSFRGDRAQYF
TGTGCCAGCAGTTTCCGAGGGGACAGGGCACAGTATTTT
>TRBJ2-7|-|-|TRBV7-5
CVRSLAGGLDEQYF
TGTGTCAGAAGCTTAGCGGGAGGGCTAGACGAGCAGTACTTC
>TRBJ2-7|few|TRBD2|TRBV6-5
CASSLIGTSGTYEQYF
TGTGCCAGCAGTTTAATCGGGACTAGCGGGACCTACGAGCAGTACTTC
>TRBJ2-3|-|TRBD2|TRBV5-1
CASSPEGAGVTDTQYF
TGCGCCAGCAGCCCCGAAGGAGCGGGAGTAACAGATACGCAGTATTTT
>TRBJ2-7|-|TRBD1|TRBV6-1
CASSEYGTGGYEQYF
TGTGCCAGCAGTGAATACGGGACAGGGGGCTACGAGCAGTACTTC
>TRBJ1-6|-|-|TRBV19
CASSIATLNSPLHF
TGTGCCAGTAGTATAGCTACTCTGAATTCACCCCTCCACTTT
>TRBJ2-1|-|TRBD2|TRBV7-9
CASSLAGGDEQFF
TGTGCCAGCAGCTTAGCGGGAGGGGATGAGCAGTTCTTC
>TRBJ1-5|-|-|TRBV19
CASSPFQPGQPQHF
TGTGCCAGTAGTCCCTTTCAACCGGGTCAGCCCCAGCATTTT
>TRBJ1-2|-|TRBD1|TRBV5-1
CASSFGTGVRGYTF
TGCGCCAGCAGCTTTGGGACAGGTGTAAGGGGCTACACCTTC
>TRBJ1-1|-|-|TRBV6-1
CASTLNPPQGGRAFF
TGTGCCAGCACCCTGAACCCTCCCCAGGGAGGGAGAGCTTTCTTT
>TRBJ2-1|-|-|TRBV14
CASSPGLSPNYNEQFF
TGTGCCAGCAGCCCGGGACTTTCCCCAAACTACAATGAGCAGTTCTTC
>TRBJ2-6|once|TRBD1|TRBV4-1
CASSQPGTGGAGANVLTF
TGCGCCAGCAGCCAACCCGGGACAGGGGGCGCTGGGGCCAACGTCCTGACTTTC
>TRBJ1-1|few|-|TRBV5-6
CASTLVNTEAFF
TGTGCCAGCACTCTAGTGAACACTGAAGCTTTCTTT
>TRBJ2-2|-|TRBD1|TRBV30
CACSGTGSVRELFF
TGTGCCTGCTCCGGGACAGGGAGTGTACGGGAGCTGTTTTTT
>TRBJ2-7|few|-|TRBV15
CATSLLRQSYEQYF
TGTGCCACCAGCCTACTTCGACAGAGCTACGAGCAGTACTTC
>TRBJ2-7|-|-|TRBV7-2
CASSLRWLGEQYF
TGTGCCAGCAGCCTGCGGTGGCTAGGCGAGCAGTACTTC
>TRBJ2-2|-|-|TRBV6-5
CASRLAGSTGELFF
TGTGCCAGCAGGCTCGCGGGGAGCACCGGGGAGCTGTTTTTT
>TRBJ1-5|few|-|TRBV7-7
CASSLRDWCNQPQHF
TGTGCTAGCAGCTTGAGGGACTGGTGCAATCAGCCCCAGCATTTT
>TRBJ1-5|once|TRBD1|TRBV5-6
CASSPGSTGSNQPQHF
TGTGCCAGCAGTCCAGGTTCGACAGGGTCGAATCAGCCCCAGCATTTT
>TRBJ1-4|once|-|TRBV28
CASSFPQGGCFF
TGTGCCAGCAGTTTTCCCCAGGGAGGATGTTTTTTT
>TRBJ2-5|-|-|TRBV7-7
CASSLWPGLQETQYF
TGTGCCAGCAGCTTATGGCCAGGGCTTCAAGAGACCCAGTACTTC
>TRBJ1-2|-|-|TRBV7-6
CASSLSSGYGYTF
TGTGCCAGCAGCTTATCTTCGGGCTATGGCTACACCTTC
>TRBJ2-1|once|TRBD2|TRBV19
CASSMTKLAGSEQFF
TGTGCCAGTAGTATGACCAAATTAGCGGGAAGTGAGCAGTTCTTC
>TRBJ2-5|few|TRBD2|TRBV5-6
CASSLVLAGAGDF
TGTGCCAGCAGCTTGGTACTAGCGGGGGCCGGGGACTTC
>TRBJ2-2|-|TRBD2|TRBV27
CASSLSSTSWNTGELFF
TGTGCCAGCAGTTTATCATCGACTAGCTGGAACACCGGGGAGCTGTTTTTT
>TRBJ2-5|-|TRBD1|TRBV29-1
CSVETGAGLETQYF
TGCAGCGTCGAAACAGGGGCCGGATTGGAAACCCAGTACTTC
>TRBJ2-7|few|TRBD2|TRBV5-4
CASSSGGRAYEQYF
TGTGCCAGCAGCTCGGGCGGGAGGGCCTACGAGCAGTACTTC
>TRBJ2-5|few|TRBD2|TRBV6-4
CASSLLAGGQETQYF
TGTGCCAGCAGTCTTCTAGCGGGGGGACAAGAGACCCAGTACTTC
>TRBJ1-5|-|TRBD1|TRBV11-2
CASSTGTGNQPQHF
TGTGCCAGCAGTACAGGGACAGGCAATCAGCCCCAGCATTTT
>TRBJ1-2|-|-|TRBV4-1
CASSQDGRVRGYTF
TGCGCCAGCAGCCAAGATGGCAGGGTACGCGGCTACACCTTC
>TRBJ1-2|few|-|TRBV25-1
CASSEYSVSRGYTF
TGTGCCAGCAGTGAATATTCCGTCTCGCGAGGCTACACCTTC
>TRBJ2-6|-|-|TRBV28
CASSERPGVGANVLTF
TGTGCCAGCAGTGAACGCCCGGGGGTAGGGGCCAACGTCCTGACTTTC
>TRBJ2-7|-|-|TRBV27
CASSFNFGRSEQYF
TGTGCCAGCAGTTTTAATTTCGGCCGGAGCGAGCAGTACTTC
>TRBJ1-3|-|-|TRBV30
CAWSVQPNTIYF
TGTGCCTGGAGTGTACAACCCAACACCATATATTTT
>TRBJ2-3|-|-|TRBV21-1
CASSKGDPACTAGQGQLRRYF
TGTGCCAGCAGCAAAGGGGATCCCGCCTGCACCGCGGGACAGGGCCAACTGAGGCGGTATTTT
>TRBJ2-1|-|-|TRBV21-1
CASSPGGTDPNNEQFF
TGTGCCAGCAGCCCCGGAGGAACAGACCCCAACAATGAGCAGTTCTTC
>TRBJ2-1|-|TRBD2|TRBV2
CASSSGLAGGNEQFF
TGTGCCAGCAGTTCTGGACTAGCGGGGGGGAATGAGCAGTTCTTC
>TRBJ2-5|-|TRBD2|TRBV11-2
CASSLGVEGQAGGQETQYF
TGTGCCAGCAGCTTAGGAGTGGAAGGGCAGGCGGGGGGGCAAGAGACCCAGTACTTC
>TRBJ2-5|-|TRBD2|TRBV10-3
CAISESSGKLETQYF
TGTGCCATCAGTGAGTCGAGCGGGAAGCTGGAGACCCAGTACTTC
>TRBJ2-6|-|TRBD1|TRBV7-2
CASRLGQGAGANVLTF
TGTGCCAGCAGACTCGGACAGGGGGCTGGGGCCAACGTCCTGACTTTC
>TRBJ2-7|-|-|TRBV7-2
CASSLISGDEQYF
TGTGCCAGCAGCTTAATATCAGGGGACGAGCAGTACTTC
>TRBJ1-1|-|-|TRBV7-6
CASSLGRVTDTEAFF
TGTGCCAGCAGCTTAGGTCGGGTAACGGACACTGAAGCTTTCTTT
>TRBJ2-3|-|TRBD2|TRBV19
CASSRLAGDTQYF
TGTGCCAGTAGTCGACTAGCTGGTGATACGCAGTATTTT
>TRBJ2-3|-|-|TRBV27
CASSFRDTFTDTQYF
TGTGCCAGCAGTTTCAGGGACACCTTTACAGATACGCAGTATTTT
>TRBJ1-1|once|TRBD1|TRBV7-9
CASSLAGKGAHDTEAFF
TGTGCCAGCAGCTTAGCAGGGAAGGGGGCGCATGACACTGAAGCTTTCTTT